One and the same sample provided the 7 T cell receptor beta chains below, sequenced in a study of T-cell reconstitution after alpha-beta-depleted transplantation in children. Library preparation (for TCRbeta) was performed with unique molecular identifiers. TCRdb used MiXCR to reprocess the PCR reads, holding one entry per CDR3 protein. The sample records some 250,000 distinct CDR3 sequences, approximately 12% being singletons. The sequencing here drew on PBMCs from the stem cell graft donor, taken from the stem cell graft. These receptors came from a human donor who donated a stem cell graft to a child with acute lymphoblastic leukemia.

Regarding this clonotype: A read error is possible here, since a much larger clone lies one base away. The V gene is TRBV12-3 or TRBV12-4, the J gene TRBJ1-2, with 7 bases fitting TRBD1. V gave up 3 bases and J gave up 7 bases; unmatched junction bases: 8. The CDR3 loop spans 14 amino acids. CDR3 nucleotides: TGTGCCAGCAGTTTGACAGGGCTATCTTCTGGCTACACCTTC. Amino acid sequence: CASSLTGLSSGYTF.

Notes on this clonotype: A much larger clone sits a single nucleotide away, making a read error possible. The genes are TRBV15 and TRBJ2-7; D is undetermined. The CDR3 length is 13 residues. Germline CDR1 is LNHNV and CDR2 is YYDKDF (reference sequence). CDR3 sequence reads: CGTSRPNGYEQYF. CDR3 sequence (DNA): TGTGGCACCAGCAGACCAAATGGTTACGAGCAGTACTTC.

This clonotype was seen repeatedly, ten times or more. The chain joins TRBV10-2 to TRBJ1-5; tentative D call: TRBD1 (5 bases). Germline V lookup: CDR1 WSHSY, CDR2 SAAADI. Trimming pared 3 bases from V and 11 bases from J, leaving 14 bases between. The CDR3 loop spans 13 amino acids. For the CDR3, the DNA is TGCGCCAGCAGTGAATTACAGGATAAGGCCCAGCATTTT. Translation: CASSELQDKAQHF.

A remark on this clonotype: This may come from a read error, since a much larger clone is one base off. V gene TRBV6-2 or TRBV6-3 combines with J gene TRBJ1-2; D remains ambiguous. Germline V gives CDR1 MNHEY, CDR2 SVGEGT. This CDR3 has 13 residues. Trimming left V 3 bases short and J 3 bases short, with 8 bases between. CDR3 loop: CASSYKTDYGYTF. Here the CDR3 DNA reads TGTGCCAGCAGTTATAAGACCGACTATGGCTACACCTTC.

Ten or more counts support this clonotype. The junction and the germline gene differ at one end; a read error may be behind it. The chain recombines TRBV5-1 with TRBJ2-1; D is possibly TRBD1 (5 bases). Germline CDR1 reads SGHRS; CDR2 reads YFSETQ. CDR3 length: 15 amino acids. The CDR3, as DNA: TGCGCCAGCAGTTTGGATTGGACACTGTACAATGAGCAGTTCTTC. It translates to CASSLDWTLYNEQFF. The full variable domain, completed using reference TRBV5-1 and TRBJ2-1, is KAGVTQTPRYLIKTRGQQVTLSCSPISGHRSVSWYQQTPGQGLQFLFEYFSETQRNKGNFPGRFSGRQFSNSRSEMNVSTLELGDSALYLCASSLDWTLYNEQFFGPGTRLTVL.

This clonotype was recorded many times. The V and J genes are TRBV11-2 and TRBJ1-4, with TRBD1 matching over 8 bases. J gave up 7 bases and V 3 bases, and 7 bases lay outside the gene matches. Germline V CDR1 and CDR2: SGHAT, FQNNGV. The CDR3 extends over 15 amino acids. CDR3 nucleotides: TGTGCCAGCAGCTTCCACAGGGGGGCGGGTGAAAAACTGTTTTTT. Translating gives CASSFHRGAGEKLFF. Full variable domain (remainder filled in from reference TRBV11-2 and TRBJ1-4): EAGVAQSPRYKIIEKRQSVAFWCNPISGHATLYWYQQILGQGPKLLIQFQNNGVVDDSQLPKDRFSAERLKGVDSTLKIQPAKLEDSAVYLCASSFHRGAGEKLFFGSGTQLSVL.

The J gene is TRBJ2-1, the V gene TRBV4-2; no reliable D call. Germline assignment: CDR1 LGHNA and CDR2 YNFKEQ. V was clipped by 4 bases and J by 10 bases, with 11 bases between them. The CDR3 runs 12 residues. CDR3 nucleotide sequence: TGTGCCAGCAGCCCACCGAATCGCGAGCAGTTCTTC. Translation gives CASSPPNREQFF.